Sequencing of this TCR beta chain was carried out in a study of control samples from healthy donors and cancer patients. The germline V gene has CDR1 SGHTA and CDR2 FQGTGA. CDR3 length equals 14 residues. With 8 bases removed from V and 2 bases from J, the gap between germline ends came to 14 bases. Profiled with immunoSEQ multiplex PCR; TCRdb holds only in-frame clones, not every one. The sample holds around 190,000 clones. The receptor was isolated from a woman between 25 and 40 years old in good health. The material sequenced was blood. This sequence joins TRBV7-3 and TRBJ2-3; D perhaps matches TRBD1 (5 bases). The CDR3 spells CASGTGLPTDTQYF. The CDR3 coding sequence is TGTGCCAGCGGCACAGGCCTGCCCACAGATACGCAGTATTTT.